Below, 13 T cell receptor beta chains from the same sample are listed, as sequenced in a study of metastatic and nonmetastatic thyroid tumors. Thyroid surgery was preceded by no treatment in any patient. MiXCR was used by TCRdb to re-call the PCR reads. The repertoire holds 35,000 to 50,000 clones, with about 4.2% as singletons. The sequencing input was blood. These receptors originate from a female donor with papillary thyroid cancer or a benign thyroid nodule (not recorded which). Some clones in this sample may be carry-over from other donors' samples.

Concerning this clone itself: The conserved closing phenylalanine or tryptophan is absent in this CDR3, likely reflecting a read error. This rearrangement joins TRBV20-1 to TRBJ2-5; 7 bases line up with TRBD2. Germline V gene data show CDR1 as DFQATT and CDR2 as SNEGSKA (reference sequence). The CDR3 consists of 15 residues. The CDR3 reads CGARAVAGPQGTQYS. The DNA for the CDR3 is TGCGGTGCTAGAGCCGTAGCGGGTCCCCAAGGGACCCAGTACTCC.

As for this clone: One junction end does not reproduce the germline sequence, and a read error may be involved. V is TRBV18 and J is TRBJ2-5; TRBD2 matches 7 bases. The CDR3 is 16 amino acids. The germline CDR1 and CDR2 sequences are KGHSH and LQKENI. The CDR3 DNA is TGTGCCAGCTCCCCACGTGGGGAGGGGTTGAGAGAGACCCAGTACTTC. This gives the protein CASSPRGEGLRETQYF.

The chain uses TRBV4-1 and TRBJ2-7; maybe TRBD2 (7 bases). Germline V gene lookup returns CDR1 MGHRA and CDR2 YSYEKL. V shed 5 bases and J shed 6 bases, with 11 bases lying between them. The length of the CDR3 is 12 residues. CDR3 loop: CASSSRGGEQYF. CDR3 bases: TGCGCCAGCAGCTCGAGGGGGGGCGAGCAGTACTTC.

At least ten counts were recorded for this clone. V and J are TRBV20-1 and TRBJ2-7; 9 bases are shared with TRBD1. V dropped 0 bases and J dropped 3; count of bases not matched to a gene: 6. Germline loops: CDR1 DFQATT, CDR2 SNEGSKA (reference sequence). The CDR3 length is 15 residues. CDR3 loop: CSARDEGQGIYEQYF. CDR3 DNA sequence: TGCAGTGCTAGAGATGAGGGACAGGGTATCTACGAGCAGTACTTC.

The gene calls are TRBV20-1 and TRBJ2-7; no firm D call. Germline CDR1 is DFQATT and CDR2 is SNEGSKA (reference sequence). This CDR3 has 13 amino acids. V was pared by 4 bases and J by 0 bases, with 10 bases between. The CDR3 DNA reads TGCAGTGCTAACAGTAGAAACTCCTACGAGCAGTACTTC. Translating gives CSANSRNSYEQYF.

There are many counts of this clone. The chain joins TRBV5-1 to TRBJ1-1; TRBD1 agrees at 8 bases. Trimming took 1 base from V and 5 from J; bases not matched to a gene: 7. This CDR3 has 15 residues. Germline CDR1 SGHRS, CDR2 YFSETQ. CDR3 nucleotides: TGCGCCAGCAGCTTGTCTGGACAGGGCAGGACTGAAGCTTTCTTT. Protein product: CASSLSGQGRTEAFF.

This clone was counted at least ten times. V and J are TRBV15 and TRBJ1-1; a possible D gene is TRBD1 (6 bases). V was shortened by 2 bases and J by 1 base, with 8 bases between the two germline ends. Germline V gene sequence: CDR1 LNHNV, CDR2 YYDKDF (reference sequence). The CDR3 spans 14 residues. CDR3 loop: CATSRNRANTEAFF. DNA for the CDR3: TGTGCCACCAGCAGAAACAGGGCGAACACTGAAGCTTTCTTT.

By frequency in the sample, this clone is medium-sized (0.01 to 0.1%). The V gene is TRBV12-3 or TRBV12-4, the J gene TRBJ1-2; 10 bases match TRBD1. V lost 6 bases and J lost 4; bases outside the gene matches: 8. The CDR3 contains 15 residues. The CDR3 loop is CASSQTGGVAYGYTF. CDR3 bases: TGTGCCAGCAGCCAGACAGGGGGCGTCGCCTATGGCTACACCTTC.

In its sample, this clone was seen many times. This chain joins TRBV6-1 and TRBJ1-5; D is uncertain. V was pared by 10 bases and J by 2 bases, with 12 bases between. This CDR3 spans 13 amino acids. The germline V gene encodes CDR1 MNHNS and CDR2 SASEGT. The CDR3 nucleotides are TGTGCCACAGCGGGGTCCGGCAATCAGCCCCAGCATTTT. The encoded protein is CATAGSGNQPQHF.

As concerns this clone: A junction boundary mismatches the germline segment, possibly from a read error. This chain uses TRBV5-1 with TRBJ2-3, with a weak D call TRBD1 (6 bases). Germline V gene data show CDR1 as SGHRS and CDR2 as YFSETQ. This CDR3 is 14 amino acids long. The CDR3: CASRTGPITDTQCF. In DNA, the CDR3 is TGCGCCAGCAGGACAGGCCCTATCACAGATACGCAGTGTTTT.

In this sample, this clone turned up many times. The chain employs TRBV24-1 and TRBJ2-7; TRBD2 aligns across 10 bases. Germline V gene data show CDR1 as KGHDR and CDR2 as SFDVKD. This CDR3 spans 18 amino acids. With V trimmed by 3 bases and J by 0 bases, 10 bases remained unmatched. Here the CDR3 DNA reads TGTGCCACCAGTGATCGAGGCGAACTAGCGGGACACTCCTACGAGCAGTACTTC. Its protein product is CATSDRGELAGHSYEQYF.

On this clone: This same CDR3 is encoded by further DNA sequences in the sample. J is TRBJ2-7 and V is TRBV20-1; 8 nucleotides line up with TRBD2. Trimming removed 7 bases from V and 7 bases from J; junction bases left unmatched: 12. The CDR3 is made up of 13 amino acids. Germline V gives CDR1 DFQATT, CDR2 SNEGSKA (reference sequence). CDR3 loop: CSVRGLAVSEQYF. As DNA, the CDR3 is TGCAGTGTCAGAGGACTAGCTGTCTCAGAGCAGTACTTC.

This clone occurred many times. This rearrangement joins TRBV20-1 to TRBJ2-1; 14 positions agree with TRBD2. Germline V CDR1 and CDR2: DFQATT, SNEGSKA (reference sequence). This CDR3 contains 16 residues. The V segment lost 6 bases and the J segment 5 bases; nucleotides outside the gene matches: 9. In DNA, the CDR3 is TGCAGTGCCGGGACTAGCGGGAGACCGGGGAACAATGAGCAGTTCTTC. Translation gives CSAGTSGRPGNNEQFF.